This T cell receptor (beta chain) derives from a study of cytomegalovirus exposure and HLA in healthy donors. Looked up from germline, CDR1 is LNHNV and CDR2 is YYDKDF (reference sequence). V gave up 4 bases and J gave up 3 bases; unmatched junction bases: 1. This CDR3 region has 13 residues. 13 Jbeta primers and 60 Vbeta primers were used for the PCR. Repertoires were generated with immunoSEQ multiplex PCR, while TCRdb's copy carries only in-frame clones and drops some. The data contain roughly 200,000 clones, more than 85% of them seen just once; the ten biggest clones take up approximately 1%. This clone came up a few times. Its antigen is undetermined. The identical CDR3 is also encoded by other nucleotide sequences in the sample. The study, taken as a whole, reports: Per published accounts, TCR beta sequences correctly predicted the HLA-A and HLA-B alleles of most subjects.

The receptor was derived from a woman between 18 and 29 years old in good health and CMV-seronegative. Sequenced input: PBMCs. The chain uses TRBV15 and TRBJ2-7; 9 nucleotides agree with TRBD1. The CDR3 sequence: CATSKGQGYEQYF. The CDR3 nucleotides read TGTGCCACCAGCAAGGGACAGGGCTACGAGCAGTACTTC.